The text below deals with one T cell receptor (beta chain). Adults between about 18 and 89 years of age took part from fewer than 30 US areas. Each participant's cohort was designated according to participant-reported clinical history. Only in-frame clones appear in the TCRdb table, and some are missing; sequencing was by immunoSEQ multiplex PCR. The table lists 180,000 or so clones, about 82% of them singletons, with under 9.5% in the top ten. These data belong to a study of blood T cell repertoires in COVID-19. Turning to the study itself: Both acute and convalescent COVID-19 samples were obtained from the United States, Italy and Spain.

Material: PBMCs or T cells enriched from blood (not recorded which). The source is a woman in her twenties or thirties who had recovered from COVID-19.

CDR3 DNA sequence: TGTGCCAGCGCAATACAGGGGGGCGAGCAGTACTTC. Translated, it gives CASAIQGGEQYF. The chain carries TRBV5-6 and TRBJ2-7; TRBD1 agrees at 8 bases. The CDR3 is made up of 12 amino acids. Germline CDR1 and CDR2: SGHDT and YYEEEE. V shed 7 bases, J shed 6 bases, and the junction held 6 bases outside the gene matches.